Listed below are T cell receptor beta chains from one sample, sequenced in a study of T cells after yellow fever vaccination. One entry per CDR3 protein, called by TCRdb with MiXCR from the 5' RACE reads. The sample carries roughly 400,000 distinct CDR3 sequences, over 15% recorded once. The sequencing here drew on PBMCs, taken before the yellow fever booster vaccination. The receptors here all came from a man between 18 and 35 years old who received the YFV17D yellow fever vaccine. The CDR3 runs from the conserved cysteine through the conserved F or W. Each record gives: J gene, V gene, clone size, D gene, CDR3 protein, CDR3 DNA. The D gene is left open where the match is weak. Expanded clones are given a class, and other clones once, few, many or no size at all.

TRBJ1-1 TRBV6-5 - - CASSQGQGAFF TGTGCCAGCAGTCAGGGTCAGGGAGCTTTCTTT
TRBJ2-1 TRBV6-2/TRBV6-3 - - CASSYSTSLQFF TGTGCCAGCAGTTACTCCACTAGCCTGCAGTTCTTC
TRBJ2-3 TRBV5-1 many - CASSAPGADTQYF TGCGCCAGCAGCGCGCCGGGTGCAGATACGCAGTATTTT
TRBJ2-3 TRBV7-3 - TRBD1 CASSLEGALYTQYF TGTGCCAGCAGCTTAGAGGGGGCACTGTATACGCAGTATTTT
TRBJ2-1 TRBV11-2 - - CASSLVGAEQFF TGTGCCAGCAGCTTAGTGGGGGCTGAGCAGTTCTTC
TRBJ2-5 TRBV3-1 few - CASSQVGAGETQYF TGTGCCAGCAGCCAAGTGGGGGCCGGAGAGACCCAGTACTTC
TRBJ2-1 TRBV4-3 - - CASSPTVAGTYNEQFF TGCGCCAGCAGCCCGACGGTAGCAGGGACCTACAATGAGCAGTTCTTC
TRBJ1-2 TRBV5-1 - - CASSLEGGIYGYTF TGCGCCAGCAGCTTGGAGGGAGGGATCTATGGCTACACCTTC
TRBJ2-1 TRBV18 many - CASSPPALRHPYNEQFF TGTGCCAGCTCACCACCGGCTCTCAGACATCCCTACAATGAGCAGTTCTTC
TRBJ2-3 TRBV20-1 few - CSARGGSTDTQYF TGCAGTGCTAGAGGTGGGAGCACAGATACGCAGTATTTT
TRBJ1-5 TRBV4-1 many - CASSQVRGGNQPQHF TGTGCCAGCAGCCAAGTGAGGGGGGGCAATCAGCCCCAGCATTTT
TRBJ1-1 TRBV5-1 - - CASSLMGVGGGMNTEAFF TGCGCCAGCAGCTTGATGGGGGTTGGAGGGGGTATGAACACTGAAGCTTTCTTT
TRBJ2-2 TRBV10-3 - - CATRGGTTNTGELFF TGTGCCACCCGGGGAGGGACAACGAACACCGGGGAGCTGTTTTTT
TRBJ2-2 TRBV7-2 few TRBD2 CASSSGLAGGEPNTGELFF TGTGCCAGCAGCTCGGGACTAGCGGGGGGGGAGCCGAACACCGGGGAGCTGTTTTTT
TRBJ2-3 TRBV20-1 - TRBD2 CSASLPKLAVSTDTQYF TGCAGTGCTAGTCTCCCGAAACTAGCGGTGAGCACAGATACGCAGTATTTT
TRBJ1-6 TRBV7-3 - - CASSEYYNSPLHF TGTGCCAGCAGTGAATATTATAATTCACCCCTCCACTTT
TRBJ1-6 TRBV4-3 few - CASSLGTLQSSYNSPLHF TGCGCCAGCAGCCTGGGGACACTTCAGAGCTCCTATAATTCACCCCTCCACTTT
TRBJ1-1 TRBV6-2/TRBV6-3 - - CASSYQQNTEAFF TGTGCCAGCAGTTATCAACAGAACACTGAAGCTTTCTTT
TRBJ2-2 TRBV20-1 - TRBD1 CSAGDSRTGELFF TGCAGTGCTGGGGACAGTCGGACCGGGGAGCTGTTTTTT
TRBJ2-3 TRBV4-1 - TRBD2 CASSWTSAPDTQYF TGCGCCAGCAGCTGGACTAGCGCGCCCGATACGCAGTATTTT
TRBJ2-7 TRBV4-1 few TRBD2 CASSQVVAAGGREQYF TGCGCCAGCAGCCAAGTAGTAGCAGCGGGGGGGCGCGAGCAGTACTTC
TRBJ1-4 TRBV5-1 - TRBD1 CASSTGQGHEKLFF TGCGCCAGCAGCACGGGACAGGGCCATGAAAAACTGTTTTTT
TRBJ2-1 TRBV7-9 - - CASSPDSGTNGRKEQFF TGTGCCAGCAGCCCCGATTCCGGGACAAACGGTAGGAAGGAGCAGTTCTTC
TRBJ1-1 TRBV2 - - CASTYYSTEAFF TGTGCCAGCACTTATTACAGCACTGAAGCTTTCTTT
TRBJ2-7 TRBV7-2 - - CASSPRGAGYEQYF TGTGCCAGCAGCCCGCGAGGAGCAGGGTACGAGCAGTACTTC
TRBJ1-6 TRBV7-9 - TRBD1 CASSSRDRYNSPLHF TGTGCCAGCAGCTCCCGGGACAGGTATAATTCACCCCTCCACTTT
TRBJ2-5 TRBV7-2 - TRBD2 CASSLLRGGPQETQYF TGTGCCAGCAGCTTATTGCGGGGGGGCCCCCAAGAGACCCAGTACTTC
TRBJ2-2 TRBV12-3/TRBV12-4 - TRBD1 CASSLGQDLAGELFF TGTGCCAGCAGTTTGGGACAGGATTTAGCCGGGGAGCTGTTTTTT
TRBJ1-1 TRBV18 few TRBD1 CASSPQPGQGTTEAFF TGTGCCAGCTCACCCCAACCGGGACAGGGTACGACTGAAGCTTTCTTT
TRBJ1-1 TRBV27 - - CASSTGGTTEAFF TGTGCCAGCTCAACGGGAGGAACGACTGAAGCTTTCTTT
TRBJ1-1 TRBV6-6 - - CASSYRVEAFF TGTGCCAGCAGTTATCGGGTGGAAGCTTTCTTT
TRBJ2-5 TRBV20-1 few - CSARQRVQYF TGCAGTGCTAGACAGCGGGTTCAGTACTTC
TRBJ1-6 TRBV7-2 - - CASSSAGLGDSPLHF TGTGCCAGCAGCAGTGCAGGGCTGGGGGATTCACCCCTCCACTTT
TRBJ1-2 TRBV4-1 - - CASSRPVDGARGYTF TGCGCCAGCAGCCGGCCCGTGGATGGGGCACGGGGCTACACCTTC
TRBJ1-3 TRBV12-3/TRBV12-4 - - CASSLYGNTIYF TGTGCCAGCAGTTTGTATGGAAACACCATATATTTT
TRBJ2-3 TRBV5-5 - TRBD2 CASGLAGTDTQYF TGTGCCAGTGGACTAGCGGGCACAGATACGCAGTATTTT
TRBJ1-1 TRBV9 - - CASSVGSGLPAFF TGTGCCAGCAGCGTAGGATCGGGGTTGCCAGCTTTCTTT
TRBJ2-1 TRBV6-5 few TRBD2 CASSSGTRDNNEQFF TGTGCCAGCAGTTCAGGGACTAGGGATAACAATGAGCAGTTCTTC